The rows below give T cell receptor beta chains drawn from one sample of a study of cytomegalovirus exposure and HLA in healthy donors. Clones were read by immunoSEQ multiplex PCR, and TCRdb kept only the in-frame ones, dropping some. The sample shows approximately 120,000 clones, about 76% of them seen only once. Sequencing input: PBMCs. The receptors stem from a woman between 55 and 75 years old in good health and CMV-seropositive. CDR3s include the opening cysteine and the closing phenylalanine or tryptophan. A D gene is named only where the DNA matches it firmly. Size is stated for part of the rows, as once, few or many counts, or as a class when the clone is expanded.

.	TRBV7-9	TRBJ2-7	.	TGTGCCAGCAGCTTCTTGGGCAGGTTTGGCGAGCAGTACTTC	CASSFLGRFGEQYF
TRBD1	TRBV29-1	TRBJ1-2	once	TGCAGCGTTGGTCGACAGGGAGACAACTATGGCTACACCTTC	CSVGRQGDNYGYTF
TRBD1	TRBV7-2	TRBJ1-1	.	TGTGCCAGCAGCTTAATGGGACAGGGGTTGGGCACTGAAGCTTTCTTT	CASSLMGQGLGTEAFF
.	TRBV7-8	TRBJ2-7	.	TGTGCCAGCAGCTTAGTGGAGGTGGGCAAGCAGTACTTC	CASSLVEVGKQYF
TRBD2	TRBV2	TRBJ2-7	once	TGTGCCAGCAGTGTGAGCCTAGCGGGAGTGTTCATCTACGAGCAGTACTTC	CASSVSLAGVFIYEQYF
.	TRBV7-5	TRBJ1-4	.	TGTGTCAGAAGCTCACCAGGTGTCTGGTCGCTTTTT	CVRSSPGVWSLF
TRBD2	TRBV5-1	TRBJ2-1	.	TGCGCCAGCAGCCCGGGACTAGCCGAGGATGAGCAGTTCTTC	CASSPGLAEDEQFF
.	TRBV15	TRBJ1-6	few	TGTGCCACCAGCGGAACAGGGCCAAGCTCCTATAATTCACCCCTCCACTTT	CATSGTGPSSYNSPLHF
.	TRBV27	TRBJ1-6	.	TGTGCCAGCAGTTTCGTGGAGAATTCACCCCTCCACTTT	CASSFVENSPLHF
TRBD2	TRBV9	TRBJ2-3	.	TGTGCCAGCAGCATCCGACTAGCGGGGGGGGATACGCAGTATTTT	CASSIRLAGGDTQYF
.	TRBV5-1	TRBJ2-3	.	TGCGCCAGCAGTTTTAAGGGGTCGGTGGCGACAGATACGCAGTATTTT	CASSFKGSVATDTQYF
TRBD2	TRBV4-1	TRBJ2-5	.	TGCGCCAGCAGCCATCCTGCCCGGGGGGGGGAGAGAGAGACCCAGTACTTC	CASSHPARGGERETQYF
TRBD1	TRBV2	TRBJ1-2	.	TGTGCCAGCAGTGAAGCGCAGGGGGGTCGTGGCTACACCTTC	CASSEAQGGRGYTF
.	TRBV18	TRBJ1-1	once	TGTGCCAGCTCATCGTCCAGGGGATCGAACACTGAAGCTTTCTTT	CASSSSRGSNTEAFF
.	TRBV6-6	TRBJ2-1	.	TGTGCCAGCAGCTTCGGTGGGCGGGGCTCCTACAATGAGCAGTTCTTC	CASSFGGRGSYNEQFF
TRBD1	TRBV6-5	TRBJ1-6	few	TGTGCCAGCAGTCGACAGGGGGCGAGGGATTCACCCCTCCACTTT	CASSRQGARDSPLHF
.	TRBV28	TRBJ2-5	.	TGTGCCAGCAGTTTAGCGCAAGAGACCCAGTACTTC	CASSLAQETQYF
.	TRBV6-5	TRBJ2-1	few	TGTGCCAGCAGTTACGTAGACAGGTACAATGAGCAGTTCTTC	CASSYVDRYNEQFF
TRBD1	TRBV5-6	TRBJ2-7	.	TGTGCCAGCAGCTTGGTTAACAGGGGGGCCTCCTACGAGCAGTACTTC	CASSLVNRGASYEQYF
TRBD2	TRBV25-1	TRBJ2-1	.	TGTGCCAGCAGTGCGTTAGCGGGAGCGTTATTGGATGAGCAGTTCTTC	CASSALAGALLDEQFF
.	TRBV19	TRBJ1-2	.	TGTGCCAGTAGTATGGGGGCCAGGGCAGCCTATGGCTACACCTTC	CASSMGARAAYGYTF
.	TRBV29-1	TRBJ1-4	.	TGCAGCGCTGCTCCATCAGGGGACGAAAAACTGTTTTTT	CSAAPSGDEKLFF
TRBD2	TRBV5-1	TRBJ2-3	.	TGCGCCAGCAACCGAGCGGGAGAGGGGACAGATACGCAGTATTTT	CASNRAGEGTDTQYF
.	TRBV9	TRBJ2-1	.	TGTGCCAGCAGCGTAGAGGACACTGAGCAGTTCTTC	CASSVEDTEQFF
TRBD2	TRBV7-9	TRBJ2-7	.	TGTGCCAGCACCGCCCAAACTAGCGGGGGGTCCTACGAGCAGTACTTC	CASTAQTSGGSYEQYF
TRBD1	TRBV9	TRBJ1-1	.	TGTGCCAGCAGCGGGTGGGCGACAGGGGGCGAAACGGACACTGAAGCTTTCTTT	CASSGWATGGETDTEAFF
.	TRBV27	TRBJ1-6	.	TGTGCCAGCAGCCCCCAAGCTAGATTAATCTCCTATAATTCACCCCTCCACTTT	CASSPQARLISYNSPLHF
.	TRBV19	TRBJ2-7	.	TGTGCCAGTAGTATAGGTGCGGGAACGTACGAGCAGTACTTC	CASSIGAGTYEQYF
.	TRBV19	TRBJ1-3	.	TGTGCCGGGAGGTCTGGAAACACCATATATTTT	CAGRSGNTIYF
.	TRBV7-9	TRBJ1-1	.	TGTGCCAGCAGCTCCAGCCGTCGGGACATCGGCACTGAAGCTTTCTTT	CASSSSRRDIGTEAFF
.	TRBV6-1	TRBJ2-3	few	TGTGCCAGCAGTCCCCCCGGAGGGTCAGATACGCAGTATTTT	CASSPPGGSDTQYF
.	TRBV2	TRBJ2-1	.	TGTGCCAGCAGCGCCGAACGCGCTACCTACAATGAGCAGTTCTTC	CASSAERATYNEQFF
.	TRBV30	TRBJ1-5	.	TGTGCCTGGAGTATCACAGGACCTCGGCCCCAGCATTTT	CAWSITGPRPQHF